A single sample gave rise to the 20 T cell receptor beta chains below, sequenced in a study of blood T cell repertoires in COVID-19. Sequencing used immunoSEQ multiplex PCR; TCRdb keeps in-frame clones, though not all of them. This repertoire shows some 220,000 clones, more than 65% found once; its top ten account for 9.7%. The material sequenced was peripheral blood. These receptors were collected from a man between 45 and 60 years old with active or convalescent COVID-19.

The V and J genes are TRBV29-1 and TRBJ1-3, with D unresolved. V was shortened by 5 bases and J by 0 bases, with 2 bases between the two germline ends. Germline V gene sequence: CDR1 SQVTM, CDR2 ANQGSEA. The CDR3 length is 11 residues. In DNA form, the CDR3 reads TGCAGCGTTCTCTCTGGAAACACCATATATTTT. This encodes CSVLSGNTIYF.

The V call is TRBV7-9, the J call TRBJ1-2, with D unclear. V lost 1 base, J lost 0 bases, and 9 bases lay in between. The CDR3 runs to 15 residues. Germline V gives CDR1 SEHNR, CDR2 FQNEAQ (reference sequence). DNA for the CDR3: TGTGCCAGCAGCTTAGGAGGCGGCACTAACTATGGCTACACCTTC. Residues: CASSLGGGTNYGYTF.

The chain couples TRBV24-1 to TRBJ2-1, with 8 bases identical to TRBD2. This CDR3 has 15 residues. Trimming took 5 bases from V and 4 from J; bases not matched to a gene: 6. Germline V CDR1 and CDR2: KGHDR, SFDVKD. CDR3 bases: TGTGCCACCAGTGCCGGGAGGGCCCTATACAATGAGCAGTTCTTC. It codes for CATSAGRALYNEQFF.

V is TRBV6-6 and J is TRBJ1-5, with D perhaps TRBD1 (5 bases). The V end lost 5 bases, the J end lost 5 bases, and 10 bases lay between the germline ends. Germline values: CDR1 MNHNY, CDR2 SVGAGI (reference sequence). This CDR3 comprises 13 residues. DNA of the CDR3: TGTGCCAGCAGTCCCTGGGGGGATCAGCCCCAGCATTTT. It translates to CASSPWGDQPQHF.

The table lists this clone with a count of one. The rearrangement links TRBV28 to TRBJ2-7; 15 bases match TRBD2. This CDR3 region has 18 residues. Germline assignment: CDR1 MDHEN and CDR2 SYDVKM. V lost 4 bases, J lost 4 bases, and 11 bases stayed unmatched. CDR3 sequence reads: CASSSRLGLAGGPYEQYF. The CDR3 DNA reads TGTGCCAGCAGTTCCCGCCTTGGACTAGCGGGAGGGCCGTACGAGCAGTACTTC.

This clone was detected a few times. The J gene is TRBJ1-1, the V gene TRBV28, with no clear D. Trimming removed 1 base at V and 1 base at J, with 4 bases between. This CDR3 comprises 13 residues. The V gene's germline CDR1 is MDHEN and CDR2 SYDVKM. This CDR3 reads CASSLYKNTEAFF. The CDR3 nucleotides read TGTGCCAGCAGTTTATATAAGAACACTGAAGCTTTCTTT.

The chain employs TRBV28 and TRBJ2-7; TRBD2 might be the D (6 bases). The ends were cut back, 11 bases at V and 6 bases at J, with 17 bases in the middle. Per the germline V gene, CDR1 is MDHEN and CDR2 is SYDVKM. This CDR3 region has 12 residues. The CDR3: CAPRGIRSEQYF. As DNA, the CDR3 is TGTGCCCCCCGGGGGATTAGGTCCGAGCAGTACTTC.

DNA for the CDR3: TGTGCCACCAGTGATCCCGTCGGAGATACGCAGTATTTT. This codes for CATSDPVGDTQYF. The chain joins TRBV24-1 to TRBJ2-3; D call uncertain. The CDR3 contains 13 residues. Between the trimmed V and J ends, which lost 3 bases and 5 bases, there was a span of 8 bases. CDR1 and CDR2 from the germline V gene are KGHDR and SFDVKD.

This clone showed up just a few times. The genes are TRBV18 and TRBJ1-5; D call uncertain. Looked up from germline, CDR1 is KGHSH and CDR2 is LQKENI. The CDR3 covers 17 residues. The V gene lost 1 base and the J gene lost 0 bases, with 13 bases spanning the gap. Here the CDR3 DNA reads TGTGCCAGCTCACCACAATCGGCGGTCGATAGCAATCAGCCCCAGCATTTT. It encodes CASSPQSAVDSNQPQHF.

The gene calls are TRBV28 and TRBJ1-2; 10 nucleotides match TRBD1. The CDR3 has 14 amino acids. Per germline, CDR1 MDHEN and CDR2 SYDVKM. After removal of 5 bases from V and 8 bases from J, the junction contained 8 bases not matched to a gene. Here the CDR3 reads CASSPRGQGEGYTF. CDR3 coding DNA: TGTGCCAGCAGTCCACGTGGACAGGGGGAAGGCTACACCTTC.

This sequence joins TRBV27 and TRBJ1-5, with TRBD1 matching over 8 bases. This CDR3 is 16 amino acids long. The ends lost 7 bases at V and 3 bases at J; junction bases unmatched: 11. The germline V gene has CDR1 MNHEY and CDR2 SMNVEV (reference sequence). The DNA of the CDR3 is TGTGCCAGCAAAGGAGGGACAGGTCTTAACAATCAGCCCCAGCATTTT. It is translated as CASKGGTGLNNQPQHF.

This chain connects TRBV9 to TRBJ2-5, with 9 bases that match TRBD1. The germline V gene has CDR1 SGDLS and CDR2 YYNGEE. This CDR3 has 15 amino acids. V was pared by 3 bases and J by 7 bases, with 10 bases of the junction left unmatched. The CDR3 nucleotides read TGTGCCAGCAGCGCCGGGGGACAGGGAGGAGCGACCCAGTACTTC. Translated: CASSAGGQGGATQYF.

The CDR3 region is CAISESQETTEAFF. In DNA, the CDR3 is TGTGCCATCAGTGAGTCACAGGAGACCACTGAAGCTTTCTTT. The chain carries TRBV10-3 and TRBJ1-1; a possible D gene is TRBD1 (5 bases). This CDR3 contains 14 residues. The V gene lost 0 bases and the J gene lost 4 bases, with 9 bases spanning the gap. CDR1 and CDR2 (germline): ENHRY, SYGVKD.

This chain uses TRBV5-8 with TRBJ2-3; 9 nucleotides match TRBD1. Germline V lookup: CDR1 SGHTS, CDR2 YDEGEE. After removal of 0 bases from V and 1 base from J, the junction contained 0 bases not matched to a gene. CDR3 length: 15 residues. The DNA for the CDR3 is TGTGCCAGCAGCTTGGGACAGGGGGGCACAGATACGCAGTATTTT. This codes for CASSLGQGGTDTQYF.

This chain links TRBV4-1 with TRBJ2-3, with TRBD1 matching 8 bases. CDR1 is MGHRA and CDR2 is YSYEKL in the germline V gene. There are 15 residues in the CDR3. After removal of 5 bases from V and 3 bases from J, the junction contained 7 bases not matched to a gene. CDR3 coding DNA: TGCGCCAGCAGCATCCGGACAGGGCATACAGATACGCAGTATTTT. It encodes CASSIRTGHTDTQYF.

The V gene is TRBV10-3, the J gene TRBJ2-3; 8 bases fit TRBD1. Germline V lookup: CDR1 ENHRY, CDR2 SYGVKD. The CDR3 loop spans 17 amino acids. After removal of 4 bases from V and 2 bases from J, the junction contained 11 bases not matched to a gene. The CDR3 sequence is CAISGTLTGANTDTQYF. The DNA of the CDR3 is TGTGCCATCAGTGGTACTCTGACAGGGGCCAACACAGATACGCAGTATTTT.

The V and J genes are TRBV7-3 and TRBJ2-5, with D perhaps matching TRBD2 (5 bases). The CDR3 has 14 amino acids. Trimming took off 3 bases at V and 0 bases at J, with 8 bases between the two ends. CDR1 is SGHTA, CDR2 FQGTGA, per germline. DNA for the CDR3: TGTGCCAGCAGCTTCTTGGGAGACCAAGAGACCCAGTACTTC. This codes for CASSFLGDQETQYF.

The V gene is TRBV10-3, the J gene TRBJ2-2; 7 positions agree with TRBD1. In germline, CDR1 is ENHRY, CDR2 SYGVKD. The CDR3 runs to 12 residues. Trimming took 9 bases from V and 6 from J; bases not matched to a gene: 4. The CDR3 here is CAIRQGPGELFF. CDR3 DNA sequence: TGTGCCATAAGACAGGGTCCCGGGGAGCTGTTTTTT.

CDR3 coding DNA: TGTGCCAGTAGTATATCCCCGGGGAGGACGGACTATGGCTACACCTTC. Protein sequence: CASSISPGRTDYGYTF. The chain recombines TRBV19 with TRBJ1-2; D remains unclear. This CDR3 contains 16 residues. Trimming removed 2 bases at V and 3 bases at J, with 16 bases between. Per the germline V gene, CDR1 is LNHDA and CDR2 is SQIVND (reference sequence).

The chain couples TRBV2 to TRBJ1-1, with 12 bases aligning to TRBD1. The CDR3 has 14 amino acids. J lost 10 bases, V lost 8 bases, and 11 bases had no gene match. In germline, CDR1 is SNHLY, CDR2 FYNNEI. The CDR3 DNA sequence: TGTGCCAGCGGGGCCTTTGGGACAGGGGGCCGAGCTTTCTTT. Protein: CASGAFGTGGRAFF.